The present T cell receptor (beta chain) was sequenced within a study of blood T cells in healthy people across ages. Next came a second PCR, run for about 7 to 12 cycles, which used a sample-barcoded 5' primer along with a J-beta primer mix. TCRdb re-called the 5' RACE reads with MiXCR, one entry per CDR3 protein. The table shows over 700,000 distinct CDR3 sequences, with about 55% occurring only once. This clonotype was seen a handful of times. The sequencing input was blood. This clonotype originated in a man at least 80 years old in good health.

The CDR3 sequence: CASSRGRTQETQYF. The CDR3, as DNA: TGTGCCAGCAGCCGCGGACGGACCCAAGAGACCCAGTACTTC. The genes are TRBV7-8 and TRBJ2-5; D is ambiguous. CDR1 is SGHVS, CDR2 FQNEAQ, per germline. The CDR3 extends over 14 amino acids. V gave up 5 bases and J gave up 1 base, with 11 bases separating them. Filled out from reference TRBV7-8 and TRBJ2-5, the complete variable domain reads GAGVSQSPRYKVAKRGQDVALRCDPISGHVSLFWYQQALGQGPEFLTYFQNEAQLDKSGLPSDRFFAERPEGSVSTLKIQRTQQEDSAVYLCASSRGRTQETQYFGPGTRLLVL.